These 9 T cell receptor beta chains were sequenced from one sample in a study of cytomegalovirus exposure and HLA in healthy donors. In the PCR, 60 Vbeta and 13 Jbeta primers were used. This table comes from immunoSEQ multiplex PCR, and its TCRdb copy is limited to in-frame clones, with some not included. The data show some 100,000 clones, less than 65% seen once. Sequenced material: PBMCs. All receptors derive from a woman aged 25 to 45 in good health and CMV-seropositive.

This clone was seen only a few times. This chain uses TRBV6-5 with TRBJ1-5, with TRBD1 identical over 7 bases. The J segment lost 2 bases and the V segment lost 6 bases, leaving 4 bases of the junction unmatched. Germline V gives CDR1 MNHEY, CDR2 SVGAGI. The CDR3 is 14 amino acids. As DNA, the CDR3 is TGTGCCAGCAGACCTGGGACAGGCAATCAGCCCCAGCATTTT. Translation: CASRPGTGNQPQHF.

The chain couples TRBV7-2 to TRBJ1-1, with D hard to call. The CDR3 covers 13 residues. Germline V gene data show CDR1 as SGHTA and CDR2 as FQGNSA. Between the trimmed V and J ends, which lost 4 bases and 0 bases, there was a span of 6 bases. This chain's CDR3 is CASSSPMNTEAFF. CDR3 sequence (DNA): TGTGCCAGCAGCTCCCCTATGAACACTGAAGCTTTCTTT. Full variable domain (missing parts from reference TRBV7-2 and TRBJ1-1): GAGVSQSPSNKVTEKGKDVELRCDPISGHTALYWYRQSLGQGLEFLIYFQGNSAPDKSGLPSDRFSAERTGGSVSTLTIQRTQQEDSAVYLCASSSPMNTEAFFGQGTRLTVV.

This clone was counted a few times. The rearrangement links TRBV2 to TRBJ2-3, with 8 bases lining up with TRBD2. CDR3 length equals 15 residues. Germline lookup yields CDR1 SNHLY and CDR2 FYNNEI. V lost 3 bases to trimming and J lost 2 bases; unmatched junction nucleotides: 4. CDR3: CASSDSGILTDTQYF. Written as DNA, the CDR3 is TGTGCCAGCAGTGATAGCGGGATCCTCACAGATACGCAGTATTTT.

As for this clone: Other DNA sequences in the sample encode the same CDR3. V usage is TRBV6-5 and J usage is TRBJ1-1; no firm D call. Between the trimmed V and J ends, which lost 4 bases and 0 bases, there was a span of 3 bases. This CDR3 spans 12 amino acids. CDR1 is MNHEY, CDR2 SVGAGI, per germline. CDR3 DNA: TGTGCCAGCAGTTCGGTGAACACTGAAGCTTTCTTT. It codes for CASSSVNTEAFF.

The rearrangement joins TRBV28 to TRBJ1-1; D possibly corresponds to TRBD1 (5 bases). CDR1 is MDHEN, CDR2 SYDVKM, per germline. The CDR3 spans 14 residues. V lost 6 bases to trimming and J lost 1 base, with 12 bases between them. CDR3 residues: CASSLRGGNTEAFF. The CDR3 DNA reads as TGTGCCAGCAGCCTCCGGGGGGGGAACACTGAAGCTTTCTTT.

This clone was seen just once. The chain couples TRBV11-2 to TRBJ2-4, with a weak D call TRBD1 (6 bases). V was pared by 5 bases and J by 1 base, with 18 bases between. The CDR3 totals 17 residues. Germline CDR1 SGHAT, CDR2 FQNNGV. The CDR3 here is CASSPQLQGAAKNIQYF. As DNA, the CDR3 is TGTGCCAGCAGCCCTCAGTTACAGGGTGCGGCCAAAAACATTCAGTACTTC.

This clone has ten or more counts. This sequence joins TRBV19 and TRBJ1-2; TRBD1 matches at 7 bases. This CDR3 comprises 15 residues. The V gene end was trimmed by 7 bases and the J gene end by 1 base; junction bases not matched to a gene: 9. The germline gives CDR1 LNHDA, CDR2 SQIVND (reference sequence). CDR3 sequence (DNA): TGTGCCAGTACCCCGGGGACAGCGGATAACTATGGCTACACCTTC. Translation: CASTPGTADNYGYTF.

The V and J genes are TRBV4-1 and TRBJ2-5, with TRBD2 identical over 10 bases. The DNA end favors TRBJ2-7, so the J call may be wrong. This CDR3 contains 15 residues. From germline, CDR1 is MGHRA and CDR2 YSYEKL. The CDR3 reads CASSRLGLANDEQYF. DNA of the CDR3: TGCGCCAGCAGCCGGCTGGGACTAGCGAACGACGAGCAGTACTTC.

The CDR3 loop is CASSPLSGGGLARGNIQYF. The CDR3 DNA follows: TGTGCCAGCTCACCACTGTCAGGCGGGGGCTTGGCCCGCGGGAACATTCAGTACTTC. This sequence joins TRBV18 and TRBJ2-4; a weak D match, TRBD2 (7 bases). The CDR3 spans 19 residues. Trimming cost V 1 base and J 7 bases, with 26 bases left between them. CDR1 KGHSH and CDR2 LQKENI come from the germline V gene.